Listed below are T cell receptor beta chains from one sample, sequenced in a study of identical twins. TCRdb re-called the 5' RACE reads through MiXCR, storing one row per CDR3 protein. The table has some 630,000 distinct CDR3 sequences, 7.1% seen once; the top ten hold 1.5% to 2%. These data were also reused for a study on yellow fever vaccine responses in identical twins.

Sequencing used PBMCs. Every receptor here comes from a woman younger than 30 in good health. CDR3s include the opening cysteine and the closing phenylalanine or tryptophan. The order of the fields is V gene, clone size, J gene, D gene, CDR3 DNA, CDR3 protein. The D gene is left open where the match is weak. Some rows mark clone size as missing; the rest say once, few, many or name a class of expanded clone.

TRBV12-3/TRBV12-4	-	TRBJ1-2	TRBD1	TGTGCCAGCAAGGTGGACAGGGTTGATGGCTACACCTTC	CASKVDRVDGYTF
TRBV27	few	TRBJ2-7	-	TGTGCCAGCAGTGCCAGGGGAGGGCCAACCTACGAGCAGTACTTC	CASSARGGPTYEQYF
TRBV27	many	TRBJ2-1	TRBD1	TGTGCCAGCAGGGGGGGACAGGGGGCCTACAATGAGCAGTTCTTC	CASRGGQGAYNEQFF
TRBV5-1	-	TRBJ2-5	TRBD1	TGCGCCAGCAGCACCGGACAGGGAGTTTACCAAGAGACCCAGTACTTC	CASSTGQGVYQETQYF
TRBV15	-	TRBJ1-2	-	TGTGCCACCAGGCCAGGGGTGAATCCTAACTATGGCTACACCTTC	CATRPGVNPNYGYTF
TRBV27	-	TRBJ2-6	-	TGTGCCAGCACATTAAGTCTCCCTTTAGGGGCCAACGTCCTGACTTTC	CASTLSLPLGANVLTF
TRBV10-2	few	TRBJ1-2	TRBD1	TGCGCCAGCAGTACCGGGACAGGGGTAGGCTATGGCTACACCTTC	CASSTGTGVGYGYTF
TRBV18	many	TRBJ2-2	-	TGTGCCAGCTCACCGGGACAAAACACCGGGGAGCTGTTTTTT	CASSPGQNTGELFF
TRBV20-1	few	TRBJ2-7	TRBD2	TGCAGTGCTAGTTTAAGCGGGAGAGGGGAATACGAGCAGTACTTC	CSASLSGRGEYEQYF
TRBV4-1	-	TRBJ1-1	-	TGCGCCAGCAGCCAACTTACAGGGTTTGCTGAAGCTTTCTTT	CASSQLTGFAEAFF
TRBV29-1	-	TRBJ1-1	TRBD1	TGCAGCGTTGACTCGGGACAGGGTGGTTCGGCTTTCTTT	CSVDSGQGGSAFF
TRBV5-1	-	TRBJ1-1	-	TGCGCCAGCAGCCCCGTTCGGACGGAGAACACTGAAGCTTTCTTT	CASSPVRTENTEAFF
TRBV20-1	-	TRBJ1-1	TRBD1	TGCAGTGCTGCCCGGGACAGGGTTGTCACTGAAGCTTTCTTT	CSAARDRVVTEAFF
TRBV28	-	TRBJ2-5	-	TGTGCCAGCAGTTTTCCATTCCGGGCGCAAGAGACCCAGTACTTC	CASSFPFRAQETQYF